This TCR beta chain was recorded in a study of cytomegalovirus exposure and HLA in healthy donors. Study-level information: Out of about 170 million T cells, an earlier analysis found some 120 million unique TCR beta sequences in total.

13 Jbeta primers and 60 Vbeta primers were used for the PCR. Only in-frame clones appear in the TCRdb table, and some are missing; sequencing was by immunoSEQ multiplex PCR. The data contain 180,000 or so clones, roughly 10% of them singletons. In this sample, this clone turned up a few times. What it binds is not known. Points from the study as a whole: As a later analysis showed, a missense DCLRE1C variant was linked to trimming of TCR beta V- and J-genes.

Input material: PBMCs. The TCR was taken from a woman aged 25 to 45 in good health and CMV-seropositive.

CDR3 bases: TGTGCCAGCAGCCCAGGGCGGATCTATGGCTACACCTTC. This translates into CASSPGRIYGYTF. The rearrangement links TRBV5-8 to TRBJ1-2; the D gene is possibly TRBD1 (5 bases). The length of the CDR3 is 13 residues. The ends were cut back, 4 bases at V and 4 bases at J, with 11 bases in the middle. CDR1 SGHTS and CDR2 YDEGEE come from the germline V gene. The full variable domain, completed using reference TRBV5-8 and TRBJ1-2, is EAGVTQSPTHLIKTRGQQATLRCSPISGHTSVYWYQQALGLGLQFLLWYDEGEERNRGNFPPRFSGRQFPNYSSELNVNALELEDSALYLCASSPGRIYGYTFGSGTRLTVV.